This is a list of T cell receptor beta chains from one sample in a study of blood T cells in healthy people across ages. TCRdb processed the 5' RACE reads anew with MiXCR; each CDR3 protein has one entry. Of about 1,500,000 distinct CDR3 sequences listed, 40% to 50% are singletons. The sample taken for sequencing was blood. These receptors all stem from a woman aged 18-30 years in good health. Both conserved end residues are part of each CDR3. A D gene is named only where the DNA matches it firmly. Expanded clones are given a class, and other clones once, few, many or no size at all.

TRBV20-1	-	TRBJ2-7	few	12	CSAFGPFAEQYF	TGCAGTGCTTTCGGACCCTTCGCCGAGCAGTACTTC
TRBV27	-	TRBJ2-3	few	12	CASSSTGGTTYF	TGTGCCAGCAGTTCTACTGGCGGGACCACGTATTTT
TRBV3-1	-	TRBJ1-5	few	16	CASSQGGAISNQPQHF	TGTGCCAGCAGCCAAGGGGGGGCGATTAGCAATCAGCCCCAGCATTTT
TRBV20-1	TRBD2	TRBJ2-7	few	13	CSAYRTSGYEQYF	TGCAGTGCTTATAGGACTAGCGGCTACGAGCAGTACTTC
TRBV13	-	TRBJ2-1	few	16	CASSLGGSARNNEQFF	TGTGCCAGCAGCTTAGGTGGGTCAGCGCGAAACAATGAGCAGTTCTTC
TRBV7-2	-	TRBJ2-1	-	20	CASSLRAGSAAGRSYNEQFF	TGTGCCAGCAGCTTACGGGCCGGGTCGGCGGCGGGGAGGTCCTACAATGAGCAGTTCTTC
TRBV12-3/TRBV12-4	-	TRBJ2-5	-	15	CASSLSDRTTIVQYF	TGTGCCAGCAGTTTATCTGACAGGACCACTATCGTGCAGTACTTC
TRBV20-1	-	TRBJ2-7	few	14	CSARVTRDSYEQYF	TGCAGTGCTAGAGTCACGCGGGACTCCTACGAGCAGTACTTC
TRBV4-2	TRBD1	TRBJ1-2	-	15	CASSQDGGQIYGYTF	TGTGCCAGCAGCCAAGATGGGGGACAGATCTATGGCTACACCTTC
TRBV29-1	-	TRBJ1-2	few	16	CSPPPVAEPGNYGYTF	TGCAGCCCCCCACCGGTGGCCGAACCCGGTAACTATGGCTACACCTTC